Presented here are 21 T cell receptor beta chains from one specimen sequenced in a study of blood T cell repertoires in COVID-19. The repertoire was sequenced with immunoSEQ multiplex PCR; TCRdb's copy has only in-frame clones and lacks some. This table has 150,000 to 200,000 clones, nearly 80% appearing once. The source material was peripheral blood. The source is a woman aged 70-85 years with acute or convalescent COVID-19.

The chain has TRBV7-8 and TRBJ1-6, with 7 bases that match TRBD1. Trimming took 5 bases from V and 7 from J; bases not matched to a gene: 8. The CDR3 contains 15 residues. Germline-derived CDR1 and CDR2 are SGHVS and FQNEAQ. The CDR3: CASSTRQGVNSPLHF. CDR3 sequence (DNA): TGTGCCAGCAGCACCCGACAGGGAGTAAATTCACCCCTCCACTTT.

This rearrangement joins TRBV11-2 to TRBJ1-5; 9 bases are shared with TRBD1. The trim removed 5 bases at V and 5 bases at J, leaving 4 bases unmatched. The CDR3 covers 14 residues. Per the germline V gene, CDR1 is SGHAT and CDR2 is FQNNGV. The CDR3 loop reads CASSPWTGDQPQHF. The CDR3, as DNA: TGTGCCAGCAGCCCTTGGACAGGGGATCAGCCCCAGCATTTT. The entire variable domain, with the rest obtained from reference TRBV11-2 and TRBJ1-5, is as follows: EAGVAQSPRYKIIEKRQSVAFWCNPISGHATLYWYQQILGQGPKLLIQFQNNGVVDDSQLPKDRFSAERLKGVDSTLKIQPAKLEDSAVYLCASSPWTGDQPQHFGDGTRLSIL.

This chain joins TRBV29-1 and TRBJ2-1, with 9 bases identical to TRBD2. The V gene end was trimmed by 4 bases and the J gene end by 5 bases; junction bases not matched to a gene: 3. This CDR3 contains 13 residues. Germline V gene sequence: CDR1 SQVTM, CDR2 ANQGSEA. Here the CDR3 reads CSVVGLANNEQFF. As DNA, the CDR3 is TGCAGCGTTGTCGGACTAGCGAACAATGAGCAGTTCTTC.

V usage is TRBV9 and J usage is TRBJ1-2; possibly TRBD1 for D (5 bases). With 1 base removed from V and 0 bases from J, the gap between germline ends came to 10 bases. CDR1 and CDR2 from the germline V gene are SGDLS and YYNGEE. The CDR3 spans 15 residues. The CDR3: CASSVLTAPNYGYTF. Written as DNA, the CDR3 is TGTGCCAGCAGCGTATTGACAGCGCCTAACTATGGCTACACCTTC.

This clone has just a few counts. The chain joins TRBV6-6 to TRBJ1-3; TRBD1 is a possible D gene (5 bases). Germline CDR1 reads MNHNY; CDR2 reads SVGAGI (reference sequence). The CDR3 has 16 amino acids. Trimming pared 2 bases from V and 2 bases from J, leaving 13 bases between. DNA of the CDR3: TGTGCCAGCAGTTACCACGAGGGGAGGGCTGGAAACACCATATATTTT. As protein: CASSYHEGRAGNTIYF.

The rearrangement links TRBV7-2 to TRBJ2-1, with 8 positions matching TRBD2. The CDR3 runs to 16 residues. V trimming: 0 bases; J trimming: 1 base; junction bases outside the gene matches: 2. Germline V gene sequence: CDR1 SGHTA, CDR2 FQGNSA. CDR3 sequence: CASSLAGGGSYNEQFF. CDR3 sequence (DNA): TGTGCCAGCAGCTTAGCCGGCGGGGGGTCCTACAATGAGCAGTTCTTC.

The genes are TRBV5-1 and TRBJ2-7; D is unclear. The CDR3 spans 13 residues. V was cut by 2 bases and J by 0 bases, with 6 bases left in between. Germline CDR1 and CDR2: SGHRS and YFSETQ. CDR3 sequence: CASSFSSSYEQYF. CDR3 DNA sequence: TGCGCCAGCAGCTTTAGCAGCTCCTACGAGCAGTACTTC.

This clone has a handful of counts. The chain recombines TRBV24-1 with TRBJ2-7, with TRBD2 matching 7 bases. Germline trimming cut 4 bases from V and 5 bases from J; bases unmatched to any gene: 16. Per the germline V gene, CDR1 is KGHDR and CDR2 is SFDVKD. This CDR3 contains 17 residues. This chain's CDR3 is CATSDRAQGGSMDEQYF. CDR3 in DNA: TGTGCCACCAGTGACCGTGCCCAGGGCGGGAGTATGGACGAGCAGTACTTC.

The chain combines TRBV5-1 with TRBJ2-4, with D possibly being TRBD2 (6 bases). Between the trimmed V and J ends, which lost 2 bases and 0 bases, there was a span of 15 bases. This CDR3 is 17 amino acids long. Germline CDR1 is SGHRS and CDR2 is YFSETQ. CDR3 nucleotides: TGCGCCAGCAGCTTCGTTGGAGGGGAAGGAGCCAAAAACATTCAGTACTTC. Amino acid sequence: CASSFVGGEGAKNIQYF. Looking up the rest from reference TRBV5-1 and TRBJ2-4 gives the full variable domain: KAGVTQTPRYLIKTRGQQVTLSCSPISGHRSVSWYQQTPGQGLQFLFEYFSETQRNKGNFPGRFSGRQFSNSRSEMNVSTLELGDSALYLCASSFVGGEGAKNIQYFGAGTRLSVL.

This clone was observed a handful of times. This chain joins TRBV27 and TRBJ2-1, with unresolved D. CDR1 and CDR2 from the germline V gene are MNHEY and SMNVEV (reference sequence). The CDR3 extends over 11 amino acids. V was trimmed by 5 bases and J by 9 bases, leaving 8 bases between them. The CDR3 here is CASSLGAEQFF. CDR3 DNA sequence: TGTGCCAGCAGTCTAGGAGCTGAGCAGTTCTTC.

The genes are TRBV9 and TRBJ2-3; 10 bases are a match to TRBD2. The germline CDR1 and CDR2 sequences are SGDLS and YYNGEE. The CDR3 is 15 amino acids. Trimming at V came to 0 bases and at J to 6 bases, leaving 4 bases not matched to a gene. In DNA, the CDR3 is TGTGCCAGCAGCGTAGAAGGTAGCGGGGGGGATACGCAGTATTTT. Translated: CASSVEGSGGDTQYF.

This chain uses TRBV25-1 with TRBJ2-2; D unresolved. This CDR3 is built from 14 residues. The germline V and J ends were trimmed by 2 bases and 6 bases, with 10 bases remaining between them. Germline V lookup: CDR1 MGHDK, CDR2 SYGVNS. DNA for the CDR3: TGTGCCAGCAGTGAACTCCTAGAACCCGGGGAGCTGTTTTTT. Translating gives CASSELLEPGELFF. Looking up the rest from reference TRBV25-1 and TRBJ2-2 gives the full variable domain: EADIYQTPRYLVIGTGKKITLECSQTMGHDKMYWYQQDPGMELHLIHYSYGVNSTEKGDLSSESTVSRIRTEHFPLTLESARPSHTSQYLCASSELLEPGELFFGEGSRLTVL.

The V and J genes are TRBV19 and TRBJ1-5; 8 bases match TRBD1. J gave up 7 bases and V 2 bases, and 7 bases lay outside the gene matches. CDR1 is LNHDA, CDR2 SQIVND, per germline (reference sequence). This CDR3 contains 15 residues. In DNA form, the CDR3 reads TGTGCCAGTAGTATATCAGGACAGGGCCTCCAGCCCCAGCATTTT. Its translation: CASSISGQGLQPQHF.

The rearrangement uses TRBV2 and TRBJ1-2; 9 positions match TRBD1. Germline loops: CDR1 SNHLY, CDR2 FYNNEI. This CDR3 region has 16 residues. Trimming at V came to 4 bases and at J to 2 bases, leaving 8 bases not matched to a gene. The CDR3 is CASSGRVTGGNYGYTF. The CDR3 DNA sequence: TGTGCCAGCAGTGGCCGGGTAACAGGGGGCAACTATGGCTACACCTTC.

The rearrangement joins TRBV7-2 to TRBJ2-6, with 8 bases lining up with TRBD1. V lost 0 bases, J lost 2 bases, and 15 bases stayed unmatched. There are 21 residues in the CDR3. Germline V CDR1 and CDR2: SGHTA, FQGNSA. CDR3 sequence (DNA): TGTGCCAGCAGCTTAGCCCGCGCCGCCAGGGGGCAGCTAGCTGGGGCCAACGTCCTGACTTTC. Its protein is CASSLARAARGQLAGANVLTF. Filled out from reference TRBV7-2 and TRBJ2-6, the complete variable domain reads GAGVSQSPSNKVTEKGKDVELRCDPISGHTALYWYRQSLGQGLEFLIYFQGNSAPDKSGLPSDRFSAERTGGSVSTLTIQRTQQEDSAVYLCASSLARAARGQLAGANVLTFGAGSRLTVL.

This clone was recorded once. The chain employs TRBV2 and TRBJ2-3; 8 bases line up with TRBD2. CDR3 length equals 14 residues. J lost 10 bases, V lost 6 bases, and 12 bases had no gene match. The germline V gene has CDR1 SNHLY and CDR2 FYNNEI. CDR3 amino acids: CASRAGAPQGAQYF. Written as DNA, the CDR3 is TGTGCCAGCAGAGCGGGAGCGCCCCAAGGGGCGCAGTATTTT.

V gene TRBV18 combines with J gene TRBJ2-7, with D unresolved. Germline CDR1 reads KGHSH; CDR2 reads LQKENI. The CDR3 length is 14 residues. Trimming took off 2 bases at V and 0 bases at J, with 8 bases between the two ends. The CDR3 region has the DNA TGTGCCAGCTCACCAAGCGCGAACTCCTACGAGCAGTACTTC. Amino acid sequence: CASSPSANSYEQYF.

V and J are TRBV5-4 and TRBJ1-1; D is perhaps TRBD1 (5 bases). V was cut by 8 bases and J by 5 bases, with 22 bases left in between. This CDR3 is 15 amino acids long. Germline CDR1 reads SGHNT; CDR2 reads YYREEE (reference sequence). CDR3 sequence (DNA): TGTGCCAGTAGTCCTCCCCTTGGGGCTCGGACTGAAGCTTTCTTT. It yields the protein CASSPPLGARTEAFF.

The CDR3 reads CASSQEGQTSANTGELFF. CDR3 DNA sequence: TGTGCCAGCAGCCAAGAGGGCCAGACATCAGCGAACACCGGGGAGCTGTTTTTT. This rearrangement joins TRBV4-2 to TRBJ2-2; D ambiguous. The V end lost 0 bases, the J end lost 0 bases, and 14 bases lay between the germline ends. There are 18 residues in the CDR3. Germline loops: CDR1 LGHNA, CDR2 YNFKEQ.

This chain links TRBV6-5 with TRBJ1-1; a possible D gene is TRBD1 (6 bases). CDR3 length: 14 amino acids. Trimming removed 7 bases at V and 6 bases at J, with 18 bases between. Germline CDR1 MNHEY, CDR2 SVGAGI. This chain's CDR3 is CASKYHREGAEAFF. CDR3 DNA sequence: TGTGCCAGCAAATACCACAGGGAGGGGGCTGAAGCTTTCTTT.

The V call is TRBV3-1 (or the pseudogene TRBV3-2), the J call TRBJ2-5; possible D gene TRBD2, 6 bases. This CDR3 contains 16 residues. Germline loops: CDR1 LGHDT, CDR2 YNNKEL (reference sequence). Trimming stripped 0 bases from V and 5 bases from J, with 16 bases between. CDR3 protein: CASSQDWRDFSETQYF. The CDR3, as DNA: TGTGCCAGCAGCCAAGATTGGCGGGACTTTTCGGAGACCCAGTACTTC.